Detailed here is one T cell receptor beta chain. What it binds is not known. The assay was immunoSEQ multiplex PCR, and TCRdb's table has in-frame clones only and misses some. Of around 130,000 clones listed, approximately 87% are singletons. The entry originates in a study of cytomegalovirus exposure and HLA in healthy donors. As for the study in general: A later analysis reported the same platform for the roughly 120 validation repertoires and the roughly 700 first-cohort repertoires.

Germline V gene lookup returns CDR1 ENHRY and CDR2 SYGVKD. V was trimmed by 6 bases and J by 0 bases, leaving 8 bases between them. The CDR3 loop spans 13 amino acids. Broader study findings: In vitro, three CMV-associated chains proved specific for CMV antigens.

Sequencing was performed on PBMCs. This receptor was identified in a woman under 40 in good health and CMV-seronegative. This chain joins TRBV10-3 and TRBJ1-2; a weak D match, TRBD1 (5 bases). Here the CDR3 reads CAIRDRANYGYTF. CDR3 DNA sequence: TGTGCCATCAGAGACAGAGCTAACTATGGCTACACCTTC.